A single TCR beta chain is shown here with its context. The antigen is not known. The source of the sample is a study of memory CD4+ T cells and cytomegalovirus serostatus. Study summary: This sample comes from healthy Belgian adults, 8 to 10 CMV seropositive, approximately 22 seronegative.

The CDR3 totals 24 residues. Trimming removed 6 bases from V and 7 bases from J; junction bases left unmatched: 31. The germline CDR1 and CDR2 sequences are SNHLY and FYNNEI. The sort gate was single viable CD3+CD4+CD8-CD45RO+ cells for memory CD4+ T cells. Sequenced by immunoSEQ multiplex PCR; TCRdb stores in-frame clones only, minus some. Found here are tens of thousands of clones, roughly 80% of them singletons; the top ten hold 0.55% to 0.7%. Points from the study as a whole: CD4+ memory repertoires contained about 40% of the 164 reported CMV TCRbeta sequences.

The sample consisted of memory CD4+ T cells from blood. This chain uses TRBV2 with TRBJ2-2; 14 positions agree with TRBD2. This receptor was taken from an adult in good health and CMV-seronegative. CDR3 residues: CASRERLGPRNLPGLAGEDGELFF. The CDR3 nucleotides are TGTGCCAGCAGGGAGAGGTTGGGTCCCCGAAACCTCCCGGGACTAGCGGGGGAGGACGGGGAGCTGTTTTTT.